These 2 T cell receptor beta chains were all obtained from the same sample, sequenced in a study of T cell repertoires in cytomegalovirus infection. TCRdb reanalysed the reads using MiXCR and keeps one entry per CDR3 protein. This sample yields 110,000 or so distinct CDR3 sequences, of which more than 30% are seen a single time; about 40% belongs to the top ten. These receptors lack a known antigen. The specimen was CD8+ T cells from cultured PBMCs, collected from culture after CMV antigen stimulation. The receptor source for this set is a human donor in good health (CMV status not recorded). Some clones in this sample may be carry-over from other donors' samples.

The chain joins TRBV27 to TRBJ2-1; TRBD1 matches 8 bases. The V gene end was trimmed by 4 bases and the J gene end by 10 bases; junction bases not matched to a gene: 12. Per the germline V gene, CDR1 is MNHEY and CDR2 is SMNVEV (reference sequence). This CDR3 has 15 residues. The CDR3 is CASSSPGQVLEEQFF. In DNA form, the CDR3 reads TGTGCCAGCAGTTCACCGGGACAGGTTTTAGAAGAGCAGTTCTTC.

This clonotype appeared many times. The chain links TRBV7-8 to TRBJ1-1; D is ambiguous. Germline CDR1 SGHVS, CDR2 FQNEAQ. Trimming took off 5 bases at V and 1 base at J, with 14 bases between the two ends. The CDR3 is made up of 15 amino acids. CDR3 region: CASSGYRFGNTEAFF. The CDR3 DNA reads as TGTGCCAGCAGCGGCTACAGATTTGGGAACACTGAAGCTTTCTTT. The full variable domain, with the rest looked up from reference TRBV7-8 and TRBJ1-1, is GAGVSQSPRYKVAKRGQDVALRCDPISGHVSLFWYQQALGQGPEFLTYFQNEAQLDKSGLPSDRFFAERPEGSVSTLKIQRTQQEDSAVYLCASSGYRFGNTEAFFGQGTRLTVV.